The TCR beta chain described here comes from a study of blood T cell repertoires in COVID-19. At the level of the study: Spain, Italy and the United States supplied samples that represented acute and convalescent COVID-19. T cells, B-cell-depleted T cells, or PBMCs provided the cDNA or gDNA that served as material.

Per the original methods: Quantification of nucleated cells was approximated via reference gene primer amplification. Produced via immunoSEQ multiplex PCR; TCRdb's table is partial and in-frame only. V, J and clone size are taken as reported in that table, and D and trimming were inferred from the DNA itself. The repertoire holds roughly 120,000 clones, about nine tenths seen once, with 1.5% to 2% in the top ten. The CDR3 totals 14 residues. The junction had 2 bases not matched to a gene; V was cut back by 1 base and J by 4 bases. CDR1 and CDR2 from the germline V gene are SGHTA and FQGNSA. Sequencing was carried out using peripheral blood. The clonotype originates from a human donor with active COVID-19. The donor label of this sample is uncertain. The rearrangement joins TRBV7-2 to TRBJ1-2, with 8 bases aligning to TRBD1. The CDR3 DNA is TGTGCCAGCAGCTTAGTACAGGGGGGCTATGGCTACACCTTC. Amino acid sequence: CASSLVQGGYGYTF.